What follows describes a single TCR beta chain. V was clipped by 0 bases and J by 5 bases, with 7 bases between them. This CDR3 is built from 13 residues. CDR1 MRHNA and CDR2 SNTAGT come from the germline V gene. The data were taken from a study of T cell responses to AZD1222 COVID-19 vaccine. Using immunoSEQ multiplex PCR, the repertoire was profiled, and TCRdb retains in-frame clones only, with some absent. The data contain some 90,000 clones, 85% to 90% of them seen just once; the ten biggest clones take up around 5%. Sequenced here: peripheral blood, sampled 28 days after the second AZD1222 dose. The clonotype was recovered from an adult who received the AZD1222 COVID-19 vaccine. V gene TRBV6-4 combines with J gene TRBJ1-1; weak D call: TRBD1 (5 bases). The CDR3 reads CASSDSGATEAFF. The CDR3 bases are TGTGCCAGCAGTGACTCAGGGGCGACTGAAGCTTTCTTT.